This passage covers 23 T cell receptor beta chains from one sample sequenced in a study of T-cell reconstitution after alpha-beta-depleted transplantation in children. Unique molecular identifiers were built into the TCRbeta library. TCRdb re-derived calls from the PCR reads in MiXCR, one entry per CDR3 protein. The top ten hold 3% to 4% of the sample, which has nearly 400,000 distinct CDR3 sequences, approximately 20% seen once. The material sequenced was PBMCs from the stem cell graft donor, taken from the stem cell graft. The receptors derive from a human donor who donated a stem cell graft to a child with acute myeloid leukemia.

A single count supports this clonotype. The chain couples TRBV15 to TRBJ2-2; D may match TRBD1 or TRBD2 (5 bases each). The CDR3 spans 16 residues. The germline CDR1 and CDR2 sequences are LNHNV and YYDKDF (reference sequence). V shed 0 bases and J shed 0 bases, with 8 bases lying between them. CDR3 DNA sequence: TGTGCCACCAGCAGAGATGGGGGACCGAACACCGGGGAGCTGTTTTTT. Translation: CATSRDGGPNTGELFF.

The V and J genes are TRBV5-6 and TRBJ2-1, with D perhaps matching TRBD2 (6 bases). CDR1 and CDR2 (germline): SGHDT, YYEEEE. The CDR3 is 17 residues long. V lost 1 base and J 0 bases, leaving 14 bases between the germline ends. CDR3 sequence: CASSLFGRESSYNEQFF. CDR3 sequence (DNA): TGTGCCAGCAGCTTGTTTGGACGGGAGAGCTCCTACAATGAGCAGTTCTTC.

In its sample, this clonotype was seen many times. The rearrangement joins TRBV6-5 to TRBJ2-3, with D tentatively TRBD1 (5 bases). CDR3 size: 16 residues. CDR1 and CDR2 (germline): MNHEY, SVGAGI. V was pared by 5 bases and J by 2 bases, with 17 bases between. Here the CDR3 DNA reads TGTGCCAGCAGTCGGACACGCTCGTCTGACACAGATACGCAGTATTTT. Protein: CASSRTRSSDTDTQYF.

The chain carries TRBV6-2 or TRBV6-3 and TRBJ2-7; 7 nucleotides line up with TRBD2. Looked up from germline, CDR1 is MNHEY and CDR2 is SVGEGT. J was trimmed by 0 bases and V by 8 bases; bases with no gene match: 7. This CDR3 has 14 amino acids. CDR3 sequence (DNA): TGTGCCAGCTGCTTAGCGGGCCTCTCCTACGAGCAGTACTTC. This codes for CASCLAGLSYEQYF.

This clonotype was observed a few times. J is TRBJ2-4 and V is TRBV5-1; possibly TRBD2 for D (6 bases). Germline V lookup: CDR1 SGHRS, CDR2 YFSETQ. The CDR3 consists of 15 residues. The ends were cut back, 0 bases at V and 0 bases at J, with 7 bases in the middle. CDR3 amino acids: CASSLAGVAKNIQYF. CDR3 coding DNA: TGCGCCAGCAGCTTGGCGGGAGTAGCCAAAAACATTCAGTACTTC.

The chain combines TRBV10-2 with TRBJ1-1; the D is unclear. The germline V gene has CDR1 WSHSY and CDR2 SAAADI. The CDR3 is made up of 13 amino acids. Deletions cut 5 bases from V and 2 bases from J, with 9 bases between. The CDR3 is CASSLSKNTEAFF. CDR3 coding DNA: TGCGCCAGCAGTTTAAGTAAAAACACTGAAGCTTTCTTT.

This clonotype was observed a few times. The chain couples TRBV7-8 to TRBJ2-5, with TRBD1 matching over 8 bases. V gave up 5 bases and J gave up 3 bases; unmatched junction bases: 2. Germline V gene lookup returns CDR1 SGHVS and CDR2 FQNEAQ. CDR3 size: 13 residues. The CDR3 reads CASSEDREETQYF. The CDR3 nucleotides are TGTGCCAGCAGCGAGGACAGGGAAGAGACCCAGTACTTC.

The rearrangement links TRBV7-9 to TRBJ1-6; the match to TRBD1 covers 7 bases. V dropped 5 bases and J dropped 6; count of bases not matched to a gene: 7. The germline gives CDR1 SEHNR, CDR2 FQNEAQ (reference sequence). This CDR3 is 15 amino acids long. The CDR3 here is CASSPGTASNSPLHF. The DNA of the CDR3 is TGTGCCAGCAGCCCCGGGACAGCCTCTAATTCACCCCTCCACTTT.

This chain uses TRBV5-1 with TRBJ1-1; D gene unclear. V dropped 8 bases and J dropped 6 bases, with 14 bases sitting between them. The germline CDR1 and CDR2 sequences are SGHRS and YFSETQ. This CDR3 is 12 amino acids long. The CDR3 region has the DNA TGCGCCAGGTCTAGTCCCCGGGCTGAAGCTTTCTTT. Translation: CARSSPRAEAFF. Complete variable domain (other parts from reference TRBV5-1 and TRBJ1-1): KAGVTQTPRYLIKTRGQQVTLSCSPISGHRSVSWYQQTPGQGLQFLFEYFSETQRNKGNFPGRFSGRQFSNSRSEMNVSTLELGDSALYLCARSSPRAEAFFGQGTRLTVV.

This clonotype occurred many times. This chain uses TRBV19 with TRBJ2-2, with 8 bases aligning to TRBD2. The germline V gene has CDR1 LNHDA and CDR2 SQIVND (reference sequence). CDR3 length: 16 residues. Trimming at V came to 5 bases and at J to 8 bases, leaving 13 bases not matched to a gene. DNA for the CDR3: TGTGCCAGTAGTTCACCGGGACTGGCGGGAGGAGGGGAGCTGTTTTTT. As protein: CASSSPGLAGGGELFF.

The table lists this clonotype with a few counts. The chain links TRBV18 to TRBJ2-7; D is unclear. The ends were cut back, 2 bases at V and 3 bases at J, with 5 bases in the middle. The CDR3 contains 12 residues. Germline CDR1 and CDR2: KGHSH and LQKENI. The CDR3 reads CASSPASYEQYF. For the CDR3, the DNA is TGTGCCAGCTCACCAGCGAGCTACGAGCAGTACTTC.

This clonotype was observed many times. This rearrangement joins TRBV7-2 to TRBJ2-1; possible D gene TRBD2, 6 bases. Trimming took 6 bases from V and 9 from J, leaving 9 bases between them. The CDR3 is made up of 11 amino acids. The germline V gene encodes CDR1 SGHTA and CDR2 FQGNSA. The CDR3 region has the DNA TGTGCCAGCAGTAGGGGAGGTGAGCAGTTCTTC. Protein sequence: CASSRGGEQFF.

This clonotype was seen a handful of times. The CDR3: CASSFGTAYYGYTF. In DNA form, the CDR3 reads TGTGCCAGCAGCTTTGGGACAGCCTACTATGGCTACACCTTC. The chain combines TRBV7-9 with TRBJ1-2; 7 nucleotides agree with TRBD1. Per the germline V gene, CDR1 is SEHNR and CDR2 is FQNEAQ (reference sequence). The CDR3 length is 14 residues. With 3 bases clipped from V and 3 bases from J, the junction kept 4 bases outside the gene matches.

This clonotype was seen just once. The V call is TRBV5-1, the J call TRBJ2-7; D gene ambiguous. With 5 bases removed from V and 7 bases from J, the gap between germline ends came to 13 bases. Germline V lookup: CDR1 SGHRS, CDR2 YFSETQ. The CDR3 runs to 12 residues. CDR3 sequence reads: CASRPFVGEQYF. The CDR3, as DNA: TGCGCCAGCAGACCCTTCGTTGGGGAGCAGTACTTC. Variable domain in full (rest from reference TRBV5-1 and TRBJ2-7): KAGVTQTPRYLIKTRGQQVTLSCSPISGHRSVSWYQQTPGQGLQFLFEYFSETQRNKGNFPGRFSGRQFSNSRSEMNVSTLELGDSALYLCASRPFVGEQYFGPGTRLTVT.

In this sample, this clonotype turned up many times. The gene calls are TRBV20-1 and TRBJ2-1; D unclear. Germline assignment: CDR1 DFQATT and CDR2 SNEGSKA (reference sequence). There are 10 residues in the CDR3. V was cut by 5 bases and J by 7 bases, with 6 bases left in between. CDR3 in amino acids: CSARSNEQFF. DNA of the CDR3: TGCAGTGCTCGGAGTAATGAGCAGTTCTTC.

This clonotype was observed at least ten times. This chain links TRBV4-3 with TRBJ2-5, with D unresolved. The V and J ends lost 0 bases and 0 bases respectively, with 11 bases between them. This CDR3 region has 16 residues. Germline V gene data show CDR1 as LGHNA and CDR2 as YSLEER. The chain's CDR3 is CASSQDGVSHQETQYF. The CDR3 DNA follows: TGCGCCAGCAGCCAAGATGGAGTTAGTCACCAAGAGACCCAGTACTTC.

CDR3 DNA sequence: TGCGCCAGCAGCCAGGACCCTACAGGGAAGGGTTCACCCCTCCACTTT. Translating it yields CASSQDPTGKGSPLHF. This chain joins TRBV4-1 and TRBJ1-6, with D possibly being TRBD1 (6 bases). Germline CDR1 reads MGHRA; CDR2 reads YSYEKL. Trimming pared 3 bases from V and 9 bases from J, leaving 18 bases between. This CDR3 region has 16 residues.

Only a few counts were recorded for this clonotype. The chain is built from TRBV6-1 and TRBJ2-7; D may be TRBD1 or TRBD2 (5 bases each). The CDR3 is 15 residues long. The V and J ends lost 6 bases and 0 bases respectively, with 15 bases between them. The germline V gene encodes CDR1 MNHNS and CDR2 SASEGT. The CDR3: CASSRDGGNSYEQYF. The CDR3 nucleotides read TGTGCCAGCAGCCGGGACGGAGGAAACTCCTACGAGCAGTACTTC.

At least ten counts were recorded for this clonotype. V and J are TRBV3-1 and TRBJ2-1, with TRBD1 as a possible D gene (6 bases). The CDR3 spans 19 residues. V shed 0 bases and J shed 2 bases, with 20 bases lying between them. Germline CDR1 reads LGHDT; CDR2 reads YNNKEL (reference sequence). The CDR3 sequence is CASSQEGSLGGAAYNEQFF. As DNA, the CDR3 is TGTGCCAGCAGCCAAGAGGGTTCACTTGGGGGCGCAGCCTACAATGAGCAGTTCTTC.

This chain connects TRBV28 to TRBJ1-5; 7 bases agree with TRBD1. V shed 2 bases and J 2 bases; nucleotides not matched to a gene: 6. There are 16 residues in the CDR3. Germline assignment: CDR1 MDHEN and CDR2 SYDVKM. Here the CDR3 DNA reads TGTGCCAGCAGTTTAGTGGGACAGTTGGGCAATCAGCCCCAGCATTTT. This gives the protein CASSLVGQLGNQPQHF.

This clonotype has more than one count but fewer than ten. CDR3 DNA sequence: TGCAGTGCTAGAAAGTGGGCTAGCGGGAGTGCTGAGACCCAGTACTTC. It translates to CSARKWASGSAETQYF. This chain joins TRBV20-1 and TRBJ2-5; TRBD2 agrees at 10 bases. Per germline, CDR1 DFQATT and CDR2 SNEGSKA (reference sequence). This CDR3 region has 16 residues. The trim removed 2 bases at V and 5 bases at J, leaving 11 bases unmatched.

A few counts support this clonotype. J is TRBJ2-7 and V is TRBV10-3; unclear D gene. V shed 3 bases and J shed 2 bases, with 2 bases lying between them. This CDR3 contains 11 residues. CDR1 is ENHRY, CDR2 SYGVKD, per germline. In DNA form, the CDR3 reads TGTGCCATCAGTGACGCCTACGAGCAGTACTTC. It codes for CAISDAYEQYF.

The genes are TRBV7-9 and TRBJ2-3, with D maybe TRBD2 (5 bases). Germline V gene sequence: CDR1 SEHNR, CDR2 FQNEAQ (reference sequence). The CDR3 sequence is 14 residues long. Trimming removed 2 bases at V and 0 bases at J, with 6 bases between. CDR3 residues: CASSLRESTDTQYF. Here the CDR3 DNA reads TGTGCCAGCAGCTTACGGGAAAGCACAGATACGCAGTATTTT.